This paragraph reports one TCR beta chain. This table comes from immunoSEQ multiplex PCR, and its TCRdb copy is limited to in-frame clones, with some not included. The sample includes 50,000 to 80,000 clones, 86% of them seen just once. This sample was taken from a study of technical replicates of blood from a handful of donors. The sequenced sample consisted of PBMCs. The TCR sequence derives from a human donor in good health. Some clones in this sample may be carry-over from other donors' samples.

The CDR3 nucleotides read TGTGCCAGCAGCTTTGGCGGGGGGAACACCGGGGAGCTGTTTTTT. It encodes CASSFGGGNTGELFF. This chain joins TRBV5-4 and TRBJ2-2, with 7 bases that match TRBD2. Trimming cost V 2 bases and J 1 base; bases outside gene matches: 2. Germline CDR1 reads SGHNT; CDR2 reads YYREEE (reference sequence). CDR3 size: 15 residues. Combining the CDR3 with reference TRBV5-4 and TRBJ2-2 gives the whole variable domain ETGVTQSPTHLIKTRGQQVTLRCSSQSGHNTVSWYQQALGQGPQFIFQYYREEENGRGNFPPRFSGLQFPNYSSELNVNALELDDSALYLCASSFGGGNTGELFFGEGSRLTVL.